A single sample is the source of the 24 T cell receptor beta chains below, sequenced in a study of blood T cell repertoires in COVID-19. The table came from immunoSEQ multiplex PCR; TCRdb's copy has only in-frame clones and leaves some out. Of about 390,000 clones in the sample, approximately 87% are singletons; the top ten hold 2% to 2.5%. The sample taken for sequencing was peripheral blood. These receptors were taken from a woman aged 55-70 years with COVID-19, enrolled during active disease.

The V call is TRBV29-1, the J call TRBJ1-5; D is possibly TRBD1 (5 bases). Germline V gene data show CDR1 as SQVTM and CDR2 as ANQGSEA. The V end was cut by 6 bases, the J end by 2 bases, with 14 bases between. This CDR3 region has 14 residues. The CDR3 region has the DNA TGCAGCGTAAAAGACGGGGGGGGCAATCAGCCCCAGCATTTT. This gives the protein CSVKDGGGNQPQHF.

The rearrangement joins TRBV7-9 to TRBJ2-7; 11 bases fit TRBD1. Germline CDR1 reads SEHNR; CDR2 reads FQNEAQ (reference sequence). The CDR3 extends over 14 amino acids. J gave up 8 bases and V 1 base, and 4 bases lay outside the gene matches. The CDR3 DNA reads TGTGCCAGCAGCTTAGGGACAGGGGGCGAGAAGCAGTACTTC. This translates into CASSLGTGGEKQYF.

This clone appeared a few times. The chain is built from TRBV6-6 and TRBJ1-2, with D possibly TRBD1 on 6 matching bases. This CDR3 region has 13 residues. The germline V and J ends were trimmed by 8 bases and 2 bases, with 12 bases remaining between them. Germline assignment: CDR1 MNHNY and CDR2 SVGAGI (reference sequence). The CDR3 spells CASAAGDNYGYTF. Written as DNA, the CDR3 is TGTGCCAGCGCGGCAGGGGACAACTATGGCTACACCTTC.

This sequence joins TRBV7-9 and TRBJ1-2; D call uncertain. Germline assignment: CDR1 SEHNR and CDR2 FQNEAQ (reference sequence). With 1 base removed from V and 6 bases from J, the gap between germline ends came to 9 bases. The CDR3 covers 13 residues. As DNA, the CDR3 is TGTGCCAGCAGCTTAGTCGGTCGTAATGGCTACACCTTC. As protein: CASSLVGRNGYTF.

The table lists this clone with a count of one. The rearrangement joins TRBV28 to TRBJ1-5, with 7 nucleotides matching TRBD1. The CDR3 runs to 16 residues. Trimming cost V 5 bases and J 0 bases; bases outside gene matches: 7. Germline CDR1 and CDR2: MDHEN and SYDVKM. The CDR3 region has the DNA TGTGCCAGCAGTAATCTGAACAGGGGTAGCAATCAGCCCCAGCATTTT. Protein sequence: CASSNLNRGSNQPQHF.

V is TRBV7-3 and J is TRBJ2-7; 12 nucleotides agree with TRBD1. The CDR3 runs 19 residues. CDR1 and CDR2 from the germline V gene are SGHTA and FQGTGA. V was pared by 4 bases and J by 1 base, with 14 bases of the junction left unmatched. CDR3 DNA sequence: TGTGCCAGCAGCTGTGAAGGGACAGGGGGCCGAATTTTGTCCTACGAGCAGTACTTC. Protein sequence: CASSCEGTGGRILSYEQYF.

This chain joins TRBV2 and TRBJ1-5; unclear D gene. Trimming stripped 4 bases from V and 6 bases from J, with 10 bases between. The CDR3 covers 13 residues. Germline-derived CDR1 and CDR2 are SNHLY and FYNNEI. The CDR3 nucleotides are TGTGCCAGCAGTGGCGGTGAAGTTCAGCCCCAGCATTTT. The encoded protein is CASSGGEVQPQHF.

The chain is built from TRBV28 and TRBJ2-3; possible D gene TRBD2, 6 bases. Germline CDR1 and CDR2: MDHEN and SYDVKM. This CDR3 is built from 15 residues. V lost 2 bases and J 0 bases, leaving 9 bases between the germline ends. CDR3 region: CASSLGGASTDTQYF. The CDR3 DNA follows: TGTGCCAGCAGTTTAGGAGGGGCCAGCACAGATACGCAGTATTTT.

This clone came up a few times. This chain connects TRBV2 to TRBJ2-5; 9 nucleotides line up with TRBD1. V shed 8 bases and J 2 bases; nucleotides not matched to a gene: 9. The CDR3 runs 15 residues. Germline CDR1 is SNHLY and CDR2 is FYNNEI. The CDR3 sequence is CASSDGTGSQETQYF. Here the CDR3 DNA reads TGTGCCAGCTCTGACGGGACAGGGAGTCAAGAGACCCAGTACTTC.

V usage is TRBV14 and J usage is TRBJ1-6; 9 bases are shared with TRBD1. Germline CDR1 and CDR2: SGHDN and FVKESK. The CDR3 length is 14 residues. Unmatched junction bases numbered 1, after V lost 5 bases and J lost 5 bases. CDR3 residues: CASSDRGNNSPLHF. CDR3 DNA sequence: TGTGCCAGCAGCGACAGGGGGAATAATTCACCCCTCCACTTT.

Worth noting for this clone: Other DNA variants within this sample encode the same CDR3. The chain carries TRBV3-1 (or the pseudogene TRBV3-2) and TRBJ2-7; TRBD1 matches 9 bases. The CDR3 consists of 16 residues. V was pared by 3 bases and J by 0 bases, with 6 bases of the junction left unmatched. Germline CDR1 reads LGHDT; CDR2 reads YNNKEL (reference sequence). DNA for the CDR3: TGTGCCAGCAGCCAGCCCGGGACAGGGAGCTCCTACGAGCAGTACTTC. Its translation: CASSQPGTGSSYEQYF.

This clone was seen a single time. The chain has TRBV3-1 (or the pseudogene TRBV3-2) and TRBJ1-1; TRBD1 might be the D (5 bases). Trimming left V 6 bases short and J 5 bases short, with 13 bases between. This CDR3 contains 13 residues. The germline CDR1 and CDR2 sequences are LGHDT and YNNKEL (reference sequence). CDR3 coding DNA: TGTGCCAGCAGGGGGGAGGGTAGGACTGAAGCTTTCTTT. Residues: CASRGEGRTEAFF.

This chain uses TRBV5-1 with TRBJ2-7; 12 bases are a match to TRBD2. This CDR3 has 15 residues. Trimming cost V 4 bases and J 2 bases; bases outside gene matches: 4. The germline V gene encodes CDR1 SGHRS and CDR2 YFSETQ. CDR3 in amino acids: CASSTTSGGPYEQYF. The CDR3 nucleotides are TGCGCCAGCAGCACAACTAGCGGGGGGCCCTACGAGCAGTACTTC.

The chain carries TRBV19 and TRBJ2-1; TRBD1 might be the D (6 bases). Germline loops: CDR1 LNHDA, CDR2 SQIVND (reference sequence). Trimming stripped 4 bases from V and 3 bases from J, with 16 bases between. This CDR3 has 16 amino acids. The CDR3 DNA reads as TGTGCCAGTAGTACCCCGATAGGGGGAAGCTACAATGAGCAGTTCTTC. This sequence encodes CASSTPIGGSYNEQFF. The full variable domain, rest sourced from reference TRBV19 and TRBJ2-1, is DGGITQSPKYLFRKEGQNVTLSCEQNLNHDAMYWYRQDPGQGLRLIYYSQIVNDFQKGDIAEGYSVSREKKESFPLTVTSAQKNPTAFYLCASSTPIGGSYNEQFFGPGTRLTVL.

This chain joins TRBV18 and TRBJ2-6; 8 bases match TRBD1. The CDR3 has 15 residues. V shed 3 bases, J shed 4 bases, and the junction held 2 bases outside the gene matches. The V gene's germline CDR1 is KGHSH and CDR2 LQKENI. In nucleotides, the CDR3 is TGTGCCAGCTCACCGGGACAGGCGGGGGCCAACGTCCTGACTTTC. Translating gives CASSPGQAGANVLTF.

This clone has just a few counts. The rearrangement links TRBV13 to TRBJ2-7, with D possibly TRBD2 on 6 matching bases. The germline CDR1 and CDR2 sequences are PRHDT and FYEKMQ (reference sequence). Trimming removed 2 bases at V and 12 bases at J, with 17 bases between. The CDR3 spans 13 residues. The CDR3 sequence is CASSLTRGTLRYF. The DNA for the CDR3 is TGTGCCAGCAGCTTAACCCGCGGGACCTTGAGGTACTTC.

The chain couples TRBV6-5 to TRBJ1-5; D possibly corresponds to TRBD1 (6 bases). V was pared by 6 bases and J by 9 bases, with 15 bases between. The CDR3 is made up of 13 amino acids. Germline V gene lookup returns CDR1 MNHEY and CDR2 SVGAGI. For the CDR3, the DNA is TGTGCCAGCAGCCTAGGGGGGGTAGGGCCCCAGCATTTT. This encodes CASSLGGVGPQHF.

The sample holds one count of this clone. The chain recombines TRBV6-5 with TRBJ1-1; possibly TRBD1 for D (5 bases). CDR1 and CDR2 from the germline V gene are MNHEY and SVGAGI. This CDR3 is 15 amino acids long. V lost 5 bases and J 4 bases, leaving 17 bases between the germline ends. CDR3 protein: CASSTTQEGGTEAFF. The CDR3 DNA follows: TGTGCCAGCAGTACCACACAGGAGGGTGGCACTGAAGCTTTCTTT.

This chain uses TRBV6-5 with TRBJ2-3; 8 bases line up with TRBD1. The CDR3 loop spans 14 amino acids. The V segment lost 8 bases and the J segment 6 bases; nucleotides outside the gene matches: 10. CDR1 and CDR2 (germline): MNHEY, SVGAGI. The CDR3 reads CASAVQGARDTQYF. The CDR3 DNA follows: TGTGCCAGCGCGGTTCAGGGGGCGCGGGATACGCAGTATTTT.

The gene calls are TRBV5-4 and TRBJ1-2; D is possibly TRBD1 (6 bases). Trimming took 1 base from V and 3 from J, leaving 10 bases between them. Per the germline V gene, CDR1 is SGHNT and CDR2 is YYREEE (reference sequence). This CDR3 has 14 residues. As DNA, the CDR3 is TGTGCCAGCAGCTTGCGGGACAAATACTATGGCTACACCTTC. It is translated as CASSLRDKYYGYTF.

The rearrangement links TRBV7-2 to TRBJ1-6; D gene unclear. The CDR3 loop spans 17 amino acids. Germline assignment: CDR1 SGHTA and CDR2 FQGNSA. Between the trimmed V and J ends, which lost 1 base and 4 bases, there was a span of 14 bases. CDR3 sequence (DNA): TGTGCCAGCAGCTTAGGGTACCGAACTATATATAATTCACCCCTCCACTTT. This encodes CASSLGYRTIYNSPLHF.

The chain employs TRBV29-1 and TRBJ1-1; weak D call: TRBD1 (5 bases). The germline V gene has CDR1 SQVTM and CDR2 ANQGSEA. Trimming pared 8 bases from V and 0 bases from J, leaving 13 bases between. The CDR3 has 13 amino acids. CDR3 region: CSTRTQMNTEAFF. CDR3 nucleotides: TGCAGCACACGGACACAAATGAACACTGAAGCTTTCTTT.

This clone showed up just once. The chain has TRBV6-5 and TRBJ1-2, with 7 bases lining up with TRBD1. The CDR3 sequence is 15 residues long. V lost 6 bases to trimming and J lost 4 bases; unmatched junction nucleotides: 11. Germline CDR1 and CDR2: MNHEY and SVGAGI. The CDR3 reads CASRDPTGNSYGYTF. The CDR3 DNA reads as TGTGCCAGCAGGGATCCGACAGGGAATTCCTATGGCTACACCTTC.

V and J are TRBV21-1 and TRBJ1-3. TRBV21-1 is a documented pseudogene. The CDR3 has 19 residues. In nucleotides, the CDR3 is TGTGCCAGCAGCAAAGAGCCCCCAGGACTACAGAAGTCCGGAAACACCATATATTTT. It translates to CASSKEPPGLQKSGNTIYF.